The T cell receptor (beta chain) under discussion was sequenced for a study of OX40 agonist ivuxolimab in advanced cancers. Study summary: Clinicians treated patients with ivuxolimab, an agonistic anti-OX40 (CD134) antibody. Study results and caveats: CD8+ T cells (on average) carried more expanded clones than CD4+ T cells. Circulating CD4+ and CD8+ T cells showed clonal expansion by week 6 at 0.1 to 3.0 mg/kg.

The CDR3 runs to 13 residues. CDR1 and CDR2 from the germline V gene are WSHSY and SAAADI. Trimming left V 6 bases short and J 3 bases short, with 11 bases between. Here immunoSEQ multiplex PCR was the method, and the copy in TCRdb shows in-frame clones only, minus some. The sample has 150,000 to 190,000 clones, 90% to 95% seen once. In regard to this clone: Its antigen remains unidentified.

Autoimmune disease history or systemic immunosuppression was exclusionary. The sample consisted of CD4+ or CD8+ T cells sorted from blood, taken in a trial of the OX40 agonist ivuxolimab. The chain combines TRBV10-2 with TRBJ2-5; maybe TRBD1 (6 bases). The source is an adult with an advanced solid tumor such as melanoma, head and neck, liver or kidney cancer. CDR3 nucleotide sequence: TGCGCCAGCAGATCCACAGGGAAAGAGACCCAGTACTTC. Translation gives CASRSTGKETQYF.